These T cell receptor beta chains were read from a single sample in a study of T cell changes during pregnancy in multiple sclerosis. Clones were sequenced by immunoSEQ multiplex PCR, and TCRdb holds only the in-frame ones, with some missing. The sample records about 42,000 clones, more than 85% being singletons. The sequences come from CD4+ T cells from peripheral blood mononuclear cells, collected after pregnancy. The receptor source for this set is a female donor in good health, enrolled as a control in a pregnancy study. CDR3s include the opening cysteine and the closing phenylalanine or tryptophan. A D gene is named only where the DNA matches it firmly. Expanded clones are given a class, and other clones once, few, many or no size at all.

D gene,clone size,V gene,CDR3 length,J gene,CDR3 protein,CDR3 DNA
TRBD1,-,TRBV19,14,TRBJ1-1,CASRRGQVNTEAFF,TGTGCCAGTAGAAGGGGGCAGGTGAACACTGAAGCTTTCTTT
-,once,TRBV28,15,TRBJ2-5,CASSSGQLIQETQYF,TGTGCCAGCAGTTCCGGACAGTTAATACAAGAGACCCAGTACTTC
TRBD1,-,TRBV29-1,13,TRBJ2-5,CSGTGTGEETQYF,TGCAGCGGGACCGGGACAGGGGAAGAGACCCAGTACTTC
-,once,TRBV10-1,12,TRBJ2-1,CASSEGGGEQFF,TGCGCCAGCAGTGAGGGAGGAGGTGAGCAGTTCTTC
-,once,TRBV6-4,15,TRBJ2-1,CASSDEGGGRNEQFF,TGTGCCAGCAGTGACGAGGGGGGGGGCCGGAATGAGCAGTTCTTC
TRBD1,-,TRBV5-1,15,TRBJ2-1,CASSSDRGSYNEQFF,TGCGCCAGCAGCTCAGACAGGGGATCCTACAATGAGCAGTTCTTC
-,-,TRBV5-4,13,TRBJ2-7,CASSLAPTYEQYF,TGTGCCAGCAGCTTGGCTCCTACCTACGAGCAGTACTTC
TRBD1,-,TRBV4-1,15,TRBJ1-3,CASSRPGGSGNTIYF,TGCGCCAGCAGCCGACCAGGGGGCTCTGGAAACACCATATATTTT
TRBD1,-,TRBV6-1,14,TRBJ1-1,CASSWGQGATEAFF,TGTGCCAGCAGCTGGGGACAGGGGGCGACTGAAGCTTTCTTT
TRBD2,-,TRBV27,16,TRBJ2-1,CASSPIAGAPVNEQFF,TGTGCCAGCAGTCCCATAGCGGGGGCCCCCGTCAATGAGCAGTTCTTC
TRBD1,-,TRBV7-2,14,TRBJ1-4,CASSLGTGAEKLFF,TGTGCCAGCAGCTTAGGGACAGGGGCCGAAAAACTGTTTTTT
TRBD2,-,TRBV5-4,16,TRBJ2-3,CASSLSSGRGGDTQYF,TGTGCCAGCAGCTTGTCTAGCGGGAGGGGGGGAGATACGCAGTATTTT
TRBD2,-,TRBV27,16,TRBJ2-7,CASRFRGGTKAYEQYF,TGTGCCAGCAGGTTCCGCGGGGGGACAAAGGCCTACGAGCAGTACTTC
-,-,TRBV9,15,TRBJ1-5,CASSAGGGGNQPQHF,TGTGCCAGCAGCGCGGGCGGGGGCGGCAATCAGCCCCAGCATTTT
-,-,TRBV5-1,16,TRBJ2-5,CASSLAGQATQETQYF,TGCGCCAGCAGCTTGGCCGGCCAGGCCACGCAAGAGACCCAGTACTTC
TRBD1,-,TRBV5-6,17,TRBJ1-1,CASSLVTGGWGNTEAFF,TGTGCCAGCAGCTTGGTTACAGGGGGGTGGGGGAACACTGAAGCTTTCTTT
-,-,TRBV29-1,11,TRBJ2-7,CSAKTRGEQYF,TGCAGCGCCAAGACTCGCGGGGAGCAGTACTTC
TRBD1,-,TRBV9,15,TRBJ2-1,CASSAGQGAFNEQFF,TGTGCCAGCAGCGCCGGACAGGGGGCCTTCAATGAGCAGTTCTTC
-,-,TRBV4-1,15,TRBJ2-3,CASSQVRRNTDTQYF,TGCGCCAGCAGCCAAGTCCGGCGGAACACAGATACGCAGTATTTT
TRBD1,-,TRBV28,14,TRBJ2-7,CASSLTGQKYEQYF,TGTGCCAGCAGTTTAACGGGACAGAAATACGAGCAGTACTTC
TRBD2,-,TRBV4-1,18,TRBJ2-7,CASSQDGGRTSGRYEQYF,TGCGCCAGCAGCCAAGATGGGGGGCGGACTAGCGGGAGGTACGAGCAGTACTTC
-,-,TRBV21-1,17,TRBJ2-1,CASSKVGAGGGYNEQFF,TGTGCCAGCAGCAAAGTAGGGGCGGGAGGGGGATACAATGAGCAGTTCTTC
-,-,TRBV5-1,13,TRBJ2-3,CASSPGAGDTQYF,TGCGCCAGCAGCCCAGGGGCGGGAGATACGCAGTATTTT
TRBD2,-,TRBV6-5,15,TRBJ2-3,CASRLSGVRGDTQYF,TGTGCCAGCAGGCTTAGCGGGGTCCGGGGAGATACGCAGTATTTT
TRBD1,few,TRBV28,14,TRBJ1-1,CASSSTGGVTEAFF,TGTGCCAGCAGTTCCACAGGGGGCGTGACTGAAGCTTTCTTT
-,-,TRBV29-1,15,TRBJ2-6,CSVESPLSGANVLTF,TGCAGCGTTGAATCCCCCCTCTCTGGGGCCAACGTCCTGACTTTC